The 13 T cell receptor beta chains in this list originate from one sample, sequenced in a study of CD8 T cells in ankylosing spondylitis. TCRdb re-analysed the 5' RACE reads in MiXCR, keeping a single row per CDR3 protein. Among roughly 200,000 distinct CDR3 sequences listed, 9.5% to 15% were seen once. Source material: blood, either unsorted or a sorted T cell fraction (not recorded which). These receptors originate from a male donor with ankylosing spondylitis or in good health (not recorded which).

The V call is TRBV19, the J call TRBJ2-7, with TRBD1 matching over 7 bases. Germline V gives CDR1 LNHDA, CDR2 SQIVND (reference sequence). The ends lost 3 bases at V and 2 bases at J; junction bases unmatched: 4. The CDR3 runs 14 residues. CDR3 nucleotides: TGTGCCAGTAGTATTCGGGACAGTGCCTACGAGCAGTACTTC. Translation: CASSIRDSAYEQYF.

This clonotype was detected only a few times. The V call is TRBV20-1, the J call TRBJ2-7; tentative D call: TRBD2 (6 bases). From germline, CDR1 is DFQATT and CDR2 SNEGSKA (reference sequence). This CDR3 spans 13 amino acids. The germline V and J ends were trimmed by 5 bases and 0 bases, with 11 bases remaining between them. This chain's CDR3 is CSALGTLSYEQYF. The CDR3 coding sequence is TGCAGTGCTCTAGGGACTCTCTCCTACGAGCAGTACTTC.

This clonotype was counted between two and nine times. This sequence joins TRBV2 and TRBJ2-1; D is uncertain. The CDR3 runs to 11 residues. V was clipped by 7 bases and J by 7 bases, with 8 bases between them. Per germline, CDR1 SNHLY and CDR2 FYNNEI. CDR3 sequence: CASTNGNEQFF. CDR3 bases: TGTGCCAGCACTAATGGGAATGAGCAGTTCTTC.

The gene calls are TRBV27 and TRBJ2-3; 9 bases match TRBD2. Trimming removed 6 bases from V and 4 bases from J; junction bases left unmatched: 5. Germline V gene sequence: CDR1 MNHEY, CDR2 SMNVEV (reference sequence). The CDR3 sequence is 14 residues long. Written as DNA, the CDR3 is TGTGCCAGCAGGACCGCGGGAGGGCCAGATACGCAGTATTTT. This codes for CASRTAGGPDTQYF.

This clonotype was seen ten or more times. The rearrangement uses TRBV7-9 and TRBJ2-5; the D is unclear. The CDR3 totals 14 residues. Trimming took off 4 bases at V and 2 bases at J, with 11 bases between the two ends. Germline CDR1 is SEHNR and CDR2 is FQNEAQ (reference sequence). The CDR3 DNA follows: TGTGCCAGCAGCTCGGACGGAACACAAGAGACCCAGTACTTC. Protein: CASSSDGTQETQYF.

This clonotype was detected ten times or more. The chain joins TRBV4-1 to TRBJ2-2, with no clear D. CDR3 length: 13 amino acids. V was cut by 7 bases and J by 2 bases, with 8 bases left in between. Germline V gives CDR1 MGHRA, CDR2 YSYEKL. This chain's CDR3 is CASTGPNTGELFF. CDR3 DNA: TGCGCCAGCACCGGGCCCAACACCGGGGAGCTGTTTTTT.

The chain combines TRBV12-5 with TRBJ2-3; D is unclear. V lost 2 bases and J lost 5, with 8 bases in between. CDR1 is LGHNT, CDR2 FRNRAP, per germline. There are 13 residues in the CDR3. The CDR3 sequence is CASGLPYRDTQYF. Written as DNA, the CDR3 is TGTGCTAGTGGTTTGCCCTACAGAGATACGCAGTATTTT.

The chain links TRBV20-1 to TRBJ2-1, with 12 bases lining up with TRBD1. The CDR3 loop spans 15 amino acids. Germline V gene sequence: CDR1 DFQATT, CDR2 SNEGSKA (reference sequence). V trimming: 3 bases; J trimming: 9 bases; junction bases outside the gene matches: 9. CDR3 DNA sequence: TGCAGTGCTAGCCTCTGGGACAGGGGGCCGGGTGAGCAGTTCTTC. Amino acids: CSASLWDRGPGEQFF.

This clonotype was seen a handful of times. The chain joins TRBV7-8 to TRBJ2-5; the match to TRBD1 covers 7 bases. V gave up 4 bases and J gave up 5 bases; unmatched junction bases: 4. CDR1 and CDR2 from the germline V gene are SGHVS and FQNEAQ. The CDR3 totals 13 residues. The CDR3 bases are TGTGCCAGCAGCTCGACAGGGTGGGAGACCCAGTACTTC. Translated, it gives CASSSTGWETQYF.

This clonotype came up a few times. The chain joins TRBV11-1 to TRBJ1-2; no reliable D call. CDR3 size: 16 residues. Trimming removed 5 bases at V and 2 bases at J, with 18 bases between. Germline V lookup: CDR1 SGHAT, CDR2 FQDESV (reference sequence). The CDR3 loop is CASSETTAPLNYGYTF. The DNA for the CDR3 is TGTGCCAGCAGCGAGACTACCGCTCCACTGAACTATGGCTACACCTTC.

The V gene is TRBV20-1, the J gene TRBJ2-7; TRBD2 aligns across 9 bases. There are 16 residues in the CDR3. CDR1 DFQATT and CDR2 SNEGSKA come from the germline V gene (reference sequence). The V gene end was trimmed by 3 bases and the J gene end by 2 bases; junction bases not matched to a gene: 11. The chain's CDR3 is CSARASGTIVPYEQYF. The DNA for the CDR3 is TGCAGTGCTAGGGCTAGCGGGACGATAGTACCCTACGAGCAGTACTTC.

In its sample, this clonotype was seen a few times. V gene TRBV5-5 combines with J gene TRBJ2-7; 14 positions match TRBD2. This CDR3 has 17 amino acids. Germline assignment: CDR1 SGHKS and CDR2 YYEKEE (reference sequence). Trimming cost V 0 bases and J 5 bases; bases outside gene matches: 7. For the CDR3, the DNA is TGTGCCAGCAGCTTGGCCGGGACTAGCGGGAGCTACCACGAGCAGTACTTC. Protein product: CASSLAGTSGSYHEQYF.

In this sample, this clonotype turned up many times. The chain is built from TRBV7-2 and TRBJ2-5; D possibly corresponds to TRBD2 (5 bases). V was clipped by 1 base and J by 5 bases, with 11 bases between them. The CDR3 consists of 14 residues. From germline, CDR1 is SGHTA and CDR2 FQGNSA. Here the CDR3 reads CASSLELVWETQYF. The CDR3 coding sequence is TGTGCCAGCAGCTTAGAACTAGTTTGGGAGACCCAGTACTTC.